This T cell receptor beta chain appears in the sequencing data of a study of blood T cell repertoires in COVID-19. Repertoires were generated with immunoSEQ multiplex PCR, while TCRdb's copy carries only in-frame clones and drops some. The sample records over 110,000 clones, around 81% being singletons. This CDR3 is built from 17 residues. Germline CDR1 SQVTM, CDR2 ANQGSEA. Trimming at V came to 6 bases and at J to 9 bases, leaving 16 bases not matched to a gene. J is TRBJ2-1 and V is TRBV29-1; 14 positions agree with TRBD2. The receptor's source is a human donor in a cohort sampled during active COVID-19. Input material: peripheral blood. DNA of the CDR3: TGCAGCGTCCCCTCTACCGGGACTAGCGGGAGTGGGGGTGAGCAGTTCTTC. Residues: CSVPSTGTSGSGGEQFF.